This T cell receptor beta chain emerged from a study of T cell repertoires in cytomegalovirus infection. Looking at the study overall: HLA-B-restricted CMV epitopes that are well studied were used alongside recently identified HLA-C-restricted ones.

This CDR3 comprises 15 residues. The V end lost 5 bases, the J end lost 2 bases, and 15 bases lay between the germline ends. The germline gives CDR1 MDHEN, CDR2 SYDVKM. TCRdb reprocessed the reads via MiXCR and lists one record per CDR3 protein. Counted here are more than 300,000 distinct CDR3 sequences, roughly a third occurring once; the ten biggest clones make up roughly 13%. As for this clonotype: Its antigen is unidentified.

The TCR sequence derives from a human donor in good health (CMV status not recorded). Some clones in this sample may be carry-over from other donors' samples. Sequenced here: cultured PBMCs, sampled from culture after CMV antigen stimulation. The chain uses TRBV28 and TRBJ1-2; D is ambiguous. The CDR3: CASSKGGWENYGYTF. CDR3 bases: TGTGCCAGCAGTAAGGGAGGATGGGAGAACTATGGCTACACCTTC.